This paragraph reports one T cell receptor beta chain. These data originate in a study of OX40 agonist ivuxolimab in advanced cancers. On the study more broadly: A diagnosis of hepatocellular carcinoma, melanoma, renal cell or head and neck cancer was present in dose-escalation patients.

Germline assignment: CDR1 SGHKS and CDR2 YYEKEE (reference sequence). The CDR3 contains 16 residues. After removal of 1 base from V and 2 bases from J, the junction contained 9 bases not matched to a gene. Measured with immunoSEQ multiplex PCR; TCRdb has only the in-frame clones, and not every one. This sample carries 50,000 to 85,000 clones, under 85% of them seen once, and the ten largest clones take roughly 2.4%. The clonotype originates from an adult with an advanced solid tumor such as melanoma, head and neck, liver or kidney cancer. The material was CD4+ or CD8+ T cells sorted from blood, obtained in a trial of the OX40 agonist ivuxolimab. This chain links TRBV5-5 with TRBJ2-7; the match to TRBD1 covers 7 bases. CDR3: CASSLSGTVVTYEQYF. The CDR3 nucleotides read TGTGCCAGCAGCTTGTCCGGGACAGTCGTTACCTACGAGCAGTACTTC.